Below, 13 T cell receptor beta chains from the same sample are listed, as sequenced in a study of T cell repertoires in cytomegalovirus infection. One entry per CDR3 protein results from TCRdb running MiXCR on the reads. The sample lists 650,000 to 850,000 distinct CDR3 sequences, about 27% occurring once. These TCRs' antigens remain unknown. Sequenced here: cultured CD8+ T cells from PBMCs, sampled from culture after CMV antigen stimulation. These receptors originate from a human donor in good health (CMV status not recorded). Some clones in this sample may be carry-over from other donors' samples.

This clonotype was observed many times. This chain uses TRBV7-2 with TRBJ1-4; D is undetermined. This CDR3 region has 14 residues. The V and J ends lost 1 base and 8 bases respectively, with 11 bases between them. Germline V gene lookup returns CDR1 SGHTA and CDR2 FQGNSA. CDR3: CASSLGAVKEKLFF. The CDR3 DNA reads TGTGCCAGCAGCTTAGGGGCAGTTAAAGAAAAACTGTTTTTT.

The J gene is TRBJ1-5, the V gene TRBV27; no firm D call. CDR1 and CDR2 from the germline V gene are MNHEY and SMNVEV (reference sequence). This CDR3 is 14 amino acids long. The V and J ends lost 6 bases and 4 bases respectively, with 13 bases between them. The CDR3 protein is CASRPLALNQPQHF. The CDR3 region has the DNA TGTGCCAGCAGACCTTTGGCCCTTAATCAGCCCCAGCATTTT.

The V call is TRBV28, the J call TRBJ2-7; no clear D gene. CDR3 length equals 13 residues. Germline assignment: CDR1 MDHEN and CDR2 SYDVKM. Trimming took 4 bases from V and 0 from J, leaving 7 bases between them. This CDR3 is CASSSPFSYEQYV. In nucleotides, the CDR3 is TGTGCCAGCAGTTCGCCGTTCTCCTACGAGCAGTACGTC.

This clonotype appeared many times. V and J are TRBV7-2 and TRBJ2-3; 15 bases fit TRBD2. There are 18 residues in the CDR3. The junction had 3 bases not matched to a gene; V was cut back by 0 bases and J by 2 bases. Germline assignment: CDR1 SGHTA and CDR2 FQGNSA. DNA for the CDR3: TGTGCCAGCAGCTTAGCAGGGACTAGCGGGGGGTACACAGATACGCAGTATTTT. Protein product: CASSLAGTSGGYTDTQYF.

This clonotype showed up just once. This chain joins TRBV27 and TRBJ1-2; D perhaps matches TRBD1 (6 bases). This CDR3 has 14 residues. Germline values: CDR1 MNHEY, CDR2 SMNVEV (reference sequence). Between the trimmed V and J ends, which lost 3 bases and 7 bases, there was a span of 15 bases. CDR3 amino acids: CASSFGQGLFGYTF. The DNA for the CDR3 is TGTGCCAGCAGTTTTGGCCAGGGGCTTTTTGGCTACACCTTC.

This clonotype was detected many times. The chain is built from TRBV12-3 or TRBV12-4 and TRBJ1-2, with D uncertain. The CDR3 has 19 amino acids. The V gene lost 5 bases and the J gene lost 0 bases, with 25 bases spanning the gap. DNA for the CDR3: TGTGCCAGCAGTCCCTCAATGACAATCCGTCCACTAGCTAACTATGGCTACACCTTC. Its protein is CASSPSMTIRPLANYGYTF.

The J gene is TRBJ2-2, the V gene TRBV28, with 12 bases identical to TRBD1. V was clipped by 7 bases and J by 5 bases; unmatched bases: 17. The CDR3 covers 19 residues. The germline V gene encodes CDR1 MDHEN and CDR2 SYDVKM. For the CDR3, the DNA is TGTGCCAGCACCACCTTTCTCGGGACAGGGGGCAGGGGTACCGGGGAGCTGTTTTTT. It yields the protein CASTTFLGTGGRGTGELFF.

The chain recombines TRBV5-5 with TRBJ2-2, with 11 positions matching TRBD1. After removal of 0 bases from V and 7 bases from J, the junction contained 8 bases not matched to a gene. Germline lookup yields CDR1 SGHKS and CDR2 YYEKEE (reference sequence). This CDR3 is built from 17 residues. CDR3 in amino acids: CASSLEPGQGVGGELFF. The CDR3 DNA reads TGTGCCAGCAGCTTGGAGCCGGGACAGGGGGTGGGCGGGGAGCTGTTTTTT.

The chain links TRBV2 to TRBJ2-5; 14 bases align to TRBD2. J was trimmed by 4 bases and V by 1 base; bases with no gene match: 5. In germline, CDR1 is SNHLY, CDR2 FYNNEI. The CDR3 contains 17 residues. The CDR3 is CASSEGLAGGLLETQYF. CDR3 nucleotides: TGTGCCAGCAGTGAAGGACTAGCGGGGGGGCTCCTAGAGACCCAGTACTTC.

Concerning this clonotype itself: This may arise from a read error, as a much more abundant clone is one base away. The chain joins TRBV7-6 to TRBJ2-7; D is perhaps TRBD2 (5 bases). This CDR3 contains 13 residues. In germline, CDR1 is SGHVS, CDR2 FNYEAQ. This CDR3 is CATSSAYSGEQYV. The CDR3 DNA sequence: TGTGCCACCAGCTCAGCCTACTCGGGGGAGCAGTACGTC.

The chain uses TRBV12-3 or TRBV12-4 and TRBJ2-3; the D is unclear. The CDR3 contains 14 residues. The germline V and J ends were trimmed by 1 base and 2 bases, with 7 bases remaining between them. CDR3 residues: CASSLERFTDTQYF. The DNA for the CDR3 is TGTGCCAGCAGTTTAGAACGGTTCACAGATACGCAGTATTTT.

Here the CDR3 reads CASTTRGANGELFF. In nucleotides, the CDR3 is TGTGCCAGCACCACGAGGGGGGCGAACGGGGAGCTGTTTTTT. This rearrangement joins TRBV6-6 to TRBJ2-2; TRBD1 or TRBD2 may be the D gene (6 bases each). V was shortened by 7 bases and J by 7 bases, with 16 bases between the two germline ends. Germline CDR1 is MNHNY and CDR2 is SVGAGI (reference sequence). The CDR3 loop spans 14 amino acids.

This clonotype showed up just a few times. The conserved final phenylalanine or tryptophan is absent from the CDR3, which likely points to a read error. The DNA is omitted, as the CDR3 cannot be located on it reliably, and the CDR3 follows TCRdb's listing. The CDR3: CASGSRPPGLAGAHRN. The V call is TRBV12-5, the J call TRBJ2-5; the DNA was not compared with TRBD2, the D call given in the table. The germline V gene has CDR1 LGHNT and CDR2 FRNRAP. The CDR3 adds up to 16 amino acids, both ends counted.